One and the same sample provided the 8 T cell receptor beta chains below, sequenced in a study of early T cells in non-severe SARS-CoV-2 infection. One entry per CDR3 protein results from TCRdb running MiXCR on the 5' RACE reads. The table has around 70,000 distinct CDR3 sequences, 12% seen once. The sequencing input was whole blood. All receptors derive from an adult who was a healthcare worker with PCR-confirmed SARS-CoV-2 infection or an uninfected control (not recorded which).

The V gene is TRBV7-2, the J gene TRBJ2-1; TRBD2 matches 14 bases. The CDR3 is 16 amino acids. Trimming removed 5 bases from V and 9 bases from J; junction bases left unmatched: 9. Germline V gene sequence: CDR1 SGHTA, CDR2 FQGNSA. For the CDR3, the DNA is TGTGCCAGCAGCCCGGGGACTAGCGGGAGTGCTAGTGAGCAGTTCTTC. It translates to CASSPGTSGSASEQFF.

Many counts were recorded for this clonotype. This sequence joins TRBV9 and TRBJ2-7; TRBD2 agrees at 13 bases. Germline values: CDR1 SGDLS, CDR2 YYNGEE. With 2 bases clipped from V and 2 bases from J, the junction kept 1 base outside the gene matches. The CDR3 runs 15 residues. CDR3 region: CASSVGTSGTYEQYF. CDR3 in DNA: TGTGCCAGCAGCGTTGGGACTAGCGGGACCTACGAGCAGTACTTC. Based on the CDR3 plus reference TRBV9 and TRBJ2-7, the full variable domain is DSGVTQTPKHLITATGQRVTLRCSPRSGDLSVYWYQQSLDQGLQFLIQYYNGEERAKGNILERFSAQQFPDLHSELNLSSLELGDSALYFCASSVGTSGTYEQYFGPGTRLTVT.

The table lists this clonotype with many counts. This rearrangement joins TRBV14 to TRBJ2-5; 15 positions match TRBD2. The germline V gene has CDR1 SGHDN and CDR2 FVKESK. The CDR3 spans 17 residues. V shed 0 bases and J 7 bases; nucleotides not matched to a gene: 6. The DNA for the CDR3 is TGTGCCAGCAGCCAAGAACGGTGGACTAGCGGGAGGGTGACCCAGTACTTC. This encodes CASSQERWTSGRVTQYF. The whole variable domain, filled in from reference TRBV14 and TRBJ2-5, reads EAGVTQFPSHSVIEKGQTVTLRCDPISGHDNLYWYRRVMGKEIKFLLHFVKESKQDESGMPNNRFLAERTGGTYSTLKVQPAELEDSGVYFCASSQERWTSGRVTQYFGPGTRLLVL.

The chain has TRBV6-2 or TRBV6-3 and TRBJ2-7, with D perhaps TRBD2 (5 bases). CDR1 is MNHEY and CDR2 is SVGEGT in the germline V gene. The CDR3 sequence is 16 residues long. V lost 0 bases and J 5 bases, leaving 17 bases between the germline ends. CDR3 DNA: TGTGCCAGCAGTTACTCGACCTCTAGCATATCACACGAGCAGTACTTC. This gives the protein CASSYSTSSISHEQYF.

This clonotype was observed a few times. The chain is built from TRBV28 and TRBJ1-3; D gene ambiguous. V shed 5 bases and J shed 4 bases, with 9 bases lying between them. CDR1 MDHEN and CDR2 SYDVKM come from the germline V gene. This CDR3 has 13 amino acids. The CDR3 region has the DNA TGTGCCAGCAGTCCCCGATCCGGAAACACCATATATTTT. It is translated as CASSPRSGNTIYF.

The V and J genes are TRBV9 and TRBJ2-3; no firm D call. V lost 0 bases to trimming and J lost 0 bases, with 11 bases between them. Germline V gene sequence: CDR1 SGDLS, CDR2 YYNGEE. This CDR3 spans 16 amino acids. For the CDR3, the DNA is TGTGCCAGCAGCGTAGGACACTACGATAGCACAGATACGCAGTATTTT. It codes for CASSVGHYDSTDTQYF.

The table lists this clonotype with many counts. Here the CDR3 DNA reads TGTGCCAGCAGCAGCGGGGACCATGAACTGAGGGAGCAGTACTTC. Its protein product is CASSSGDHELREQYF. The chain employs TRBV4-2 and TRBJ2-7; 7 positions agree with TRBD2. The CDR3 length is 15 residues. Germline CDR1 and CDR2: LGHNA and YNFKEQ. Trimming at V came to 5 bases and at J to 7 bases, leaving 14 bases not matched to a gene.

This clonotype was found many times. The V and J genes are TRBV19 and TRBJ2-5; no definite D call. The CDR3 is made up of 11 amino acids. V lost 7 bases and J 5 bases, leaving 8 bases between the germline ends. Germline-derived CDR1 and CDR2 are LNHDA and SQIVND (reference sequence). CDR3: CASKERETQYF. The CDR3 region has the DNA TGTGCCAGTAAAGAACGGGAGACCCAGTACTTC.